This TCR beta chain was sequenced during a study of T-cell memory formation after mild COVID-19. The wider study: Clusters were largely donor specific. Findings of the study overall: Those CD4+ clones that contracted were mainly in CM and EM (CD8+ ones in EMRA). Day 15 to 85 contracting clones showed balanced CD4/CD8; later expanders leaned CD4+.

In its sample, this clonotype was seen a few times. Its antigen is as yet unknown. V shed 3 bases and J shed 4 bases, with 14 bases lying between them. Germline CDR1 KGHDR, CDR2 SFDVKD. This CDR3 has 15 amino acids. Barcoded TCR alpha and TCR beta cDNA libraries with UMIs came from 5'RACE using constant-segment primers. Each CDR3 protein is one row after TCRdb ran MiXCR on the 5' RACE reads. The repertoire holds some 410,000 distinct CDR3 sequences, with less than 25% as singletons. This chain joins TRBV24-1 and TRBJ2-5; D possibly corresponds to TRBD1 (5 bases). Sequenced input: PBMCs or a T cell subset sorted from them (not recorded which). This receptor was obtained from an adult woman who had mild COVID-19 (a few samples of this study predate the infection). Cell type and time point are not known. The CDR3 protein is CATSDKGIDRETQYF. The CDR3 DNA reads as TGTGCCACCAGTGATAAGGGCATCGACAGAGAGACCCAGTACTTC.